This T cell receptor (beta chain) was found in a study of OX40 agonist ivuxolimab in advanced cancers. Study as a whole: Previous treatment with anti-PD-1, anti-PD-L1 or anti-CTLA-4 therapy was allowed; 40% had received some.

Libraries were prepared by immunoSEQ multiplex PCR; TCRdb keeps only in-frame clonotypes and omits some of them. The sample lists 70,000 or so clones, approximately 93% occurring once. The CDR3 consists of 13 residues. Trimming took off 6 bases at V and 0 bases at J, with 8 bases between the two ends. The V gene's germline CDR1 is MRHNA and CDR2 SNTAGT. The receptor was derived from an adult with an advanced solid tumor such as melanoma, head and neck, liver or kidney cancer. The input for sequencing was CD4+ or CD8+ T cells sorted from blood, taken in a trial of the OX40 agonist ivuxolimab. V usage is TRBV6-4 and J usage is TRBJ1-1; D gene uncertain. As DNA, the CDR3 is TGTGCCAGCAGCTTGGATTTGAACACTGAAGCTTTCTTT. Its translation is CASSLDLNTEAFF.